One TCR beta chain is described in this entry. The data originate from a study of control samples from healthy donors and cancer patients. Produced via immunoSEQ multiplex PCR; TCRdb's table is partial and in-frame only. Here the sample spans about 170,000 clones, around 90% being singletons. Germline CDR1 is SGHTA and CDR2 is FQGTGA. The CDR3 covers 16 residues. Trimming shortened V by 1 base and J by 2 bases, and 14 bases separated the two germline ends. The clonotype comes from a man aged 25 to 40 in good health. The gene calls are TRBV7-3 and TRBJ2-5; possible D gene TRBD1, 6 bases. The sequencing input was blood. The CDR3 sequence is CASSLNPSRGQETQYF. The CDR3 bases are TGTGCCAGCAGCTTAAACCCGTCAAGGGGGCAAGAGACCCAGTACTTC.